These 11 T cell receptor beta chains were sequenced from one sample in a study of shared clonotypes between healthy human individuals. The repertoire was sequenced with immunoSEQ multiplex PCR; TCRdb's copy has only in-frame clones and lacks some. The sample comprises under 1,100,000 clones, around four fifths of which are singletons, and about 1.5% rests with the top ten. The sequencing input was memory CD4+ T cells sorted from blood. Subset denoted: CD45RA-negative fraction. The receptor set was obtained from a young man in good health.

The chain has TRBV6-1 and TRBJ2-2; the D is unclear. CDR1 and CDR2 from the germline V gene are MNHNS and SASEGT. With 11 bases removed from V and 6 bases from J, the gap between germline ends came to 16 bases. This CDR3 has 13 amino acids. In DNA form, the CDR3 reads TGTGCCTCCAACGGGCGGAGTGCCGGGGAGCTGTTTTTT. Its protein is CASNGRSAGELFF.

This clone came up a few times. The chain has TRBV9 and TRBJ2-1; TRBD1 matches 10 bases. Germline V lookup: CDR1 SGDLS, CDR2 YYNGEE. This CDR3 contains 14 residues. With V trimmed by 4 bases and J by 9 bases, 7 bases remained unmatched. The CDR3 DNA reads TGTGCCAGCAGCCGGGACAGGGGTTTAGGTGAGCAGTTCTTC. Its translation: CASSRDRGLGEQFF.

The sample holds one count of this clone. Distinct nucleotide sequences in the sample also encode this CDR3. The rearrangement uses TRBV28 and TRBJ2-7; the D is unclear. Germline assignment: CDR1 MDHEN and CDR2 SYDVKM. The ends were cut back, 1 base at V and 3 bases at J, with 4 bases in the middle. This CDR3 region has 12 residues. CDR3 sequence: CASSLFSYEQYF. The CDR3 DNA is TGTGCCAGCAGTTTATTCAGCTACGAGCAGTACTTC. The full variable domain, with the rest looked up from reference TRBV28 and TRBJ2-7, is DVKVTQSSRYLVKRTGEKVFLECVQDMDHENMFWYRQDPGLGLRLIYFSYDVKMKEKGDIPEGYSVSREKKERFSLILESASTNQTSMYLCASSLFSYEQYFGPGTRLTVT.

Of note for this clone: Other DNA sequences in the sample encode the same CDR3. The J gene is TRBJ2-1, the V gene TRBV5-1, with D perhaps TRBD1 (6 bases). Germline values: CDR1 SGHRS, CDR2 YFSETQ. V was cut by 1 base and J by 0 bases, with 8 bases left in between. CDR3 length equals 15 residues. DNA for the CDR3: TGCGCCAGCAGCTTGACAGGGAACTCCTACAATGAGCAGTTCTTC. Protein sequence: CASSLTGNSYNEQFF.

V usage is TRBV7-2 and J usage is TRBJ2-7; D may be TRBD1 (6 bases). This CDR3 comprises 13 residues. Germline V gives CDR1 SGHTA, CDR2 FQGNSA. Trimming took off 3 bases at V and 6 bases at J, with 12 bases between the two ends. The CDR3 loop is CASSFGQGGEQYF. CDR3 DNA sequence: TGTGCCAGCAGCTTTGGCCAAGGGGGCGAGCAGTACTTC.

Points on this clone: A read error is the likely source, as a far larger clone sits one nucleotide away. Other DNA sequences in this specimen translate into the identical CDR3. V gene TRBV7-6 combines with J gene TRBJ1-1; D is undetermined. Between the trimmed V and J ends, which lost 0 bases and 2 bases, there was a span of 4 bases. The CDR3 has 13 amino acids. The V gene's germline CDR1 is SGHVS and CDR2 FNYEAQ. CDR3 coding DNA: TGTGCCAGCAGCTTAGCCGGAAACACTGAAGCTTTCTTT. This gives the protein CASSLAGNTEAFF.

Comment on this clone: This same CDR3 is encoded by further DNA sequences in the sample. This chain links TRBV10-3 with TRBJ1-3; a weak D match, TRBD1 (5 bases). Germline lookup yields CDR1 ENHRY and CDR2 SYGVKD. Trimming removed 8 bases at V and 0 bases at J, with 5 bases between. CDR3 size: 12 residues. In DNA, the CDR3 is TGTGCCATCCAGGGCTCTGGAAACACCATATATTTT. Translated, it gives CAIQGSGNTIYF.

The rearrangement joins TRBV7-2 to TRBJ2-5; no clear D. Looked up from germline, CDR1 is SGHTA and CDR2 is FQGNSA. Trimming stripped 2 bases from V and 1 base from J, with 8 bases between. This CDR3 has 14 amino acids. The CDR3, as DNA: TGTGCCAGCAGCTTATTACCCGGCCAAGAGACCCAGTACTTC. Translating it yields CASSLLPGQETQYF.

This rearrangement joins TRBV27 to TRBJ2-1; no clear D. The germline gives CDR1 MNHEY, CDR2 SMNVEV (reference sequence). The V end was cut by 5 bases, the J end by 5 bases, with 7 bases between. This CDR3 is 12 amino acids long. The CDR3 reads CASSQRNNEQFF. The DNA of the CDR3 is TGTGCCAGCAGTCAACGAAACAATGAGCAGTTCTTC.

The genes are TRBV5-1 and TRBJ2-1; D may be TRBD2 (5 bases). In germline, CDR1 is SGHRS, CDR2 YFSETQ. Trimming shortened V by 4 bases and J by 6 bases, and 11 bases separated the two germline ends. The CDR3 is 13 residues long. This CDR3 is CASSLIEGNEQFF. The CDR3 bases are TGCGCCAGCAGCCTAATTGAGGGCAATGAGCAGTTCTTC. Full variable domain (rest looked up from reference TRBV5-1 and TRBJ2-1): KAGVTQTPRYLIKTRGQQVTLSCSPISGHRSVSWYQQTPGQGLQFLFEYFSETQRNKGNFPGRFSGRQFSNSRSEMNVSTLELGDSALYLCASSLIEGNEQFFGPGTRLTVL.

V gene TRBV9 combines with J gene TRBJ2-6, with D unresolved. The CDR3 sequence is 15 residues long. V was pared by 3 bases and J by 1 base, with 8 bases between. Germline V gene sequence: CDR1 SGDLS, CDR2 YYNGEE. CDR3 in amino acids: CASSEALSGANVLTF. The CDR3 DNA reads TGTGCCAGCAGCGAGGCCCTGTCTGGGGCCAACGTCCTGACTTTC.